In this sample, the clone carrying this T cell receptor beta chain turned up once. Antigen: not known. This sample was included in a study of PD-1 blockade in classical Hodgkin lymphoma. Study results and caveats: Some patients started nivolumab under 1 year after ASCT, and they were excluded.

This CDR3 has 16 residues. Germline V gene lookup returns CDR1 SGHRS and CDR2 YFSETQ. The V gene lost 2 bases and the J gene lost 7 bases, with 19 bases spanning the gap. Relapse after autologous stem cell transplantation occurred in every patient, and brentuximab vedotin exposure varied. Responses achieved at best were complete response, partial response or progressive disease. Sequencing used immunoSEQ multiplex PCR; TCRdb keeps in-frame clones, though not all of them. The sample carries tens of thousands of clones, around 71% recorded once. The clonotype originates from a human donor with classical Hodgkin lymphoma. The sample in question was peripheral blood mononuclear cells (PBMCs), obtained before the second cycle of nivolumab. The genes are TRBV5-1 and TRBJ2-1, with TRBD1 as a possible D gene (5 bases). The CDR3 sequence: CASSFRANSYKNEQFF. CDR3 DNA sequence: TGCGCCAGCAGCTTCAGGGCAAACTCCTACAAGAATGAGCAGTTCTTC.